Shown below are 11 T cell receptor beta chains from a single sample sequenced in a study of PD-L1 blockade in urothelial cancer. Profiled with immunoSEQ multiplex PCR; TCRdb holds only in-frame clones, not every one. Seen here are 98,000 or so clones, 90% observed once, and the top ten hold about 1.6%. Time point noted: pretreatment peripheral blood. Sequences were derived from PBMCs, sampled around atezolizumab (anti-PD-L1) treatment. The source is a man aged 55-75 years with urothelial cancer.

The chain links TRBV4-1 to TRBJ2-7, with 10 bases that match TRBD2. V dropped 1 base and J dropped 3; count of bases not matched to a gene: 9. This CDR3 contains 17 residues. CDR1 and CDR2 (germline): MGHRA, YSYEKL. CDR3 in amino acids: CASSQAKLAGRGYEQYF. In nucleotides, the CDR3 is TGCGCCAGCAGCCAAGCGAAACTAGCGGGGAGGGGCTACGAGCAGTACTTC.

This clone was recorded only once. The chain recombines TRBV18 with TRBJ2-3, with a weak D call TRBD2 (7 bases). From germline, CDR1 is KGHSH and CDR2 LQKENI. Trimming took 3 bases from V and 6 from J, leaving 16 bases between them. CDR3 length: 15 amino acids. The CDR3 protein is CASSPMAGAQDTQYF. CDR3 nucleotides: TGTGCCAGCTCACCTATGGCGGGGGCGCAGGATACGCAGTATTTT. The full variable domain, completed using reference TRBV18 and TRBJ2-3, is NAGVMQNPRHLVRRRGQEARLRCSPMKGHSHVYWYRQLPEEGLKFMVYLQKENIIDESGMPKERFSAEFPKEGPSILRIQQVVRGDSAAYFCASSPMAGAQDTQYFGPGTRLTVL.

The chain carries TRBV5-1 and TRBJ2-2; 11 bases align to TRBD2. Germline assignment: CDR1 SGHRS and CDR2 YFSETQ. This CDR3 is built from 15 residues. The V segment lost 6 bases and the J segment 4 bases; nucleotides outside the gene matches: 5. CDR3 sequence (DNA): TGCGCCAGCAACATAGCGGGAGGGAGCACCGGGGAGCTGTTTTTT. The encoded protein is CASNIAGGSTGELFF.

The CDR3 here is CAMEPRTGDEQYF. The DNA of the CDR3 is TGCGCCATGGAGCCGCGGACAGGGGACGAGCAGTACTTC. This sequence joins TRBV5-1 and TRBJ2-7; 9 positions match TRBD1. This CDR3 region has 13 residues. The junction had 9 bases not matched to a gene; V was cut back by 9 bases and J by 5 bases. CDR1 SGHRS and CDR2 YFSETQ come from the germline V gene.

This clone showed up just once. The chain uses TRBV9 and TRBJ2-3, with 11 positions matching TRBD2. Germline loops: CDR1 SGDLS, CDR2 YYNGEE. V lost 0 bases and J lost 6; bases outside the gene matches: 9. The CDR3 contains 17 residues. DNA of the CDR3: TGTGCCAGCAGCGTAGCGCCCGCTAGCGGGGGGAAGGATACGCAGTATTTT. Amino acids: CASSVAPASGGKDTQYF.

The chain recombines TRBV13 with TRBJ2-5; 10 bases are shared with TRBD2. The CDR3 is 18 amino acids. CDR1 is PRHDT and CDR2 is FYEKMQ in the germline V gene (reference sequence). With 4 bases clipped from V and 4 bases from J, the junction kept 15 bases outside the gene matches. CDR3 sequence (DNA): TGTGCCAGCAGCTCCAATAACCTCCTAGCGGGAGTCTCAGAGACCCAGTACTTC. This codes for CASSSNNLLAGVSETQYF.

This clone appeared once. The CDR3 loop is CASSPGGQNTIYF. The DNA for the CDR3 is TGCGCCAGCAGCCCTGGAGGGCAAAACACCATATATTTT. The chain uses TRBV4-1 and TRBJ1-3; D is unclear. Germline CDR1 MGHRA, CDR2 YSYEKL. This CDR3 has 13 residues. V was shortened by 4 bases and J by 6 bases, with 10 bases between the two germline ends.

This rearrangement joins TRBV4-1 to TRBJ2-3; TRBD2 is a possible D gene (6 bases). The germline V gene encodes CDR1 MGHRA and CDR2 YSYEKL. CDR3 size: 14 residues. V was clipped by 1 base and J by 6 bases, with 11 bases between them. The CDR3 loop is CASSQAIGGDTQYF. CDR3 DNA sequence: TGCGCCAGCAGCCAAGCCATAGGAGGGGATACGCAGTATTTT.

This sequence joins TRBV4-1 and TRBJ2-2, with a tentative D call TRBD1 (6 bases). Per the germline V gene, CDR1 is MGHRA and CDR2 is YSYEKL. This CDR3 spans 16 amino acids. Deletions cut 4 bases from V and 3 bases from J, with 15 bases between. As DNA, the CDR3 is TGCGCCAGCAGCCGGACCGGGACAACATACACCGGGGAGCTGTTTTTT. Encoded protein: CASSRTGTTYTGELFF.

The rearrangement joins TRBV7-9 to TRBJ1-2; 8 nucleotides line up with TRBD1. This CDR3 is built from 15 residues. Germline V lookup: CDR1 SEHNR, CDR2 FQNEAQ (reference sequence). J lost 2 bases, V lost 5 bases, and 7 bases had no gene match. This CDR3 is CASSQGQGANYGYTF. The CDR3 bases are TGTGCCAGCAGCCAAGGACAGGGCGCGAACTATGGCTACACCTTC. Complete variable domain (other parts from reference TRBV7-9 and TRBJ1-2): DTGVSQNPRHKITKRGQNVTFRCDPISEHNRLYWYRQTLGQGPEFLTYFQNEAQLEKSRLLSDRFSAERPKGSFSTLEIQRTEQGDSAMYLCASSQGQGANYGYTFGSGTRLTVV.

V usage is TRBV6-5 and J usage is TRBJ2-3; 7 bases match TRBD1. Germline V gene sequence: CDR1 MNHEY, CDR2 SVGAGI. CDR3 length: 15 residues. J was trimmed by 1 base and V by 2 bases; bases with no gene match: 3. CDR3 sequence: CASSYLTGGTDTQYF. CDR3 nucleotides: TGTGCCAGCAGTTACCTCACAGGGGGCACAGATACGCAGTATTTT.